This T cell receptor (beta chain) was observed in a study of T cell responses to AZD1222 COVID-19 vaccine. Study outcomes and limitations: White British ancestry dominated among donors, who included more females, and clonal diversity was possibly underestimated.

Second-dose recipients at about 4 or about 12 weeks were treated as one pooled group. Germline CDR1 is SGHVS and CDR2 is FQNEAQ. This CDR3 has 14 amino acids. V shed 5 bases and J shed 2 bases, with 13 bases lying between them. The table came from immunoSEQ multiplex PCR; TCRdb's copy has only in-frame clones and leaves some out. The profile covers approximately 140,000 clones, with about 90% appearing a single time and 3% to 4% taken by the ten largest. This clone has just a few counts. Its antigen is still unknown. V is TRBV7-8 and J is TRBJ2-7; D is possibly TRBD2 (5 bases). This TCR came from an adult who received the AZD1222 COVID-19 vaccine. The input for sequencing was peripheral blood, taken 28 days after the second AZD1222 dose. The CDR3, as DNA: TGTGCCAGCAGCCGAGGGCGGTCCGCCTACGAGCAGTACTTC. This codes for CASSRGRSAYEQYF.